These T cell receptor beta chains were read from a single sample in a study of tumor and adjacent non-tumor tissue in lung cancer. Each CDR3 protein gets one entry after TCRdb re-called the multiplex PCR reads with MiXCR. The sample gives about 93,000 distinct CDR3 sequences, approximately 65% of which show up once; 18% is in the top ten. Specimen: lung tumor tissue. These TCRs come from a man between 60 and 75 years old with non-small cell lung cancer. The CDR3 runs from the conserved cysteine through the conserved F or W. A D gene is named only where the DNA matches it firmly. Not every row has a clone size; where given, it reads once, few, many or a size class.

v_call	cdr3_length	clone_size	d_call	j_call	cdr3_aa	cdr3_nt
TRBV29-1	14	-	-	TRBJ2-1	CSVEDSSVKYEQFF	TGCAGCGTTGAAGACTCTAGCGTGAAGTATGAGCAATTCTTC
TRBV6-6	13	-	-	TRBJ2-1	CASSYGQYNKQFF	TGTGCCAGCAGTTACGGGCAGTACAATAAGCAGTTCTTC
TRBV4-2	17	-	-	TRBJ2-3	CASTQELGAIGADTQYF	TGTGCCAGCACCCAAGAGTTGGGGGCCATCGGGGCAGATACGCAGTATTTT
TRBV4-3	15	-	-	TRBJ1-2	CTSNQDLIGGYGYTF	TGCACCAGCAACCAAGATCTCATAGGAGGATATGGCTACACCTTC
TRBV29-1	14	-	-	TRBJ1-3	CSVLFGESGNTIYF	TGCAGCGTCCTCTTCGGGGAATCGGGAAACACCATATATTTT
TRBV19	15	-	-	TRBJ1-2	CASSIGRSTNYGYTF	TGTGCCAGTAGTATCGGGCGGAGCACTAACTATGGCTACACCTTC
TRBV28	16	-	-	TRBJ2-4	CASRGCSNLAKNIQYF	TGTGCCAGCAGAGGGTGCTCGAACCTAGCCAAAAACATTCAGTACTTC
TRBV5-1	17	-	TRBD2	TRBJ2-3	CASSLLTSVGLGGTQYF	TGCGCCAGCAGCTTGTTGACTAGCGTGGGCCTCGGGGGTACGCAGTATTTT
TRBV28	16	-	-	TRBJ2-2	CAISSLGGNGTGELLF	TGTGCCATCAGTTCCCTTGGGGGGAACGGGACCGGGGAGCTGCTTTTT
TRBV27	15	few	TRBD1	TRBJ2-1	CASSQQGQSYNEQFF	TGTGCCAGCAGTCAACAGGGGCAATCCTACAATGAGCAGTTCTTC
TRBV5-5	14	few	-	TRBJ2-3	CASSLAHRTDTQYF	TGTGCCAGCAGCTTGGCCCACCGTACAGATACGCAGTATTTT
TRBV6-5	13	-	-	TRBJ1-1	CVSHNRMNTEAFF	TGTGTCAGCCACAACAGGATGAACACTGAAGCTTTCTTT
TRBV12-3/TRBV12-4	13	-	-	TRBJ1-2	CASSFSKSIGYTF	TGTGCCAGCAGTTTTAGCAAGTCAATTGGCTACACCTTC
TRBV6-6	18	many	TRBD1	TRBJ1-1	CASSLWASGQLPNTEAFF	TGTGCCAGCAGTCTATGGGCCTCGGGACAGCTCCCCAACACTGAAGCTTTCTTT
TRBV6-1	15	-	TRBD1	TRBJ1-6	CVNRGYTGSNSPLHF	TGTGTCAACAGGGGGTATACAGGGAGTAATTCACCCCTCCACTTT
TRBV29-1	14	-	-	TRBJ2-2	CSVEVSPQGGEPFF	TGCAGCGTTGAAGTTTCCCCTCAGGGCGGGGAGCCGTTTTTT
TRBV11-3	13	-	-	TRBJ1-3	CESNSDRGNTIYF	TGTGAAAGCAACTCTGACAGGGGAAACACCATATATTTT
TRBV6-5	17	-	-	TRBJ1-1	CVNSRTIGGALGTEAFF	TGTGTCAACAGTCGAACCATTGGGGGGGCTTTGGGCACTGAAGCTTTCTTT
TRBV29-1	13	-	TRBD2	TRBJ2-5	CGVGGGRGETQYF	TGCGGCGTTGGGGGGGGAAGGGGAGAGACCCAGTACTTC
TRBV12-3/TRBV12-4	19	-	TRBD2	TRBJ2-1	CASSAGTSGRARSYNEQFF	TGCGCCAGCAGTGCCGGGACTAGCGGGAGGGCCCGCTCCTACAATGAGCAGTTCTTC
TRBV11-2	15	-	TRBD2	TRBJ2-5	CASSDGTSGKETQYF	TGTGCCAGCAGCGATGGGACTAGCGGTAAAGAGACCCAGTACTTC
TRBV4-1	15	many	-	TRBJ2-6	CASSHRGSGANVLTF	TGCGCCAGCAGCCACAGGGGTAGTGGGGCCAACGTCCTGACTTTC
TRBV11-2	15	-	-	TRBJ1-4	CASSTRSGGNGKLFF	TGTGCCAGCAGCACACGCTCTGGGGGTAACGGAAAACTGTTTTTT
TRBV11-2	17	-	-	TRBJ2-3	CASSSWDSLWGTDTQYF	TGTGCCAGCAGCTCTTGGGACTCACTGTGGGGCACAGATACGCAGTATTTT
TRBV29-1	12	many	TRBD1	TRBJ1-2	CSARDSGYGYTF	TGCAGCGCTAGGGACAGCGGCTATGGCTACACCTTC
TRBV5-1	13	-	-	TRBJ1-1	CASMWNMNTEAFF	TGCGCCAGCATGTGGAACATGAATACTGAAGCTTTCTTT
TRBV12-3/TRBV12-4	13	-	-	TRBJ2-2	CASSSISGGELFF	TGTGCCAGCAGTTCGATTTCGGGAGGGGAGCTGTTTTTT
TRBV12-3/TRBV12-4	16	-	-	TRBJ2-1	CASNSSSRGGANEQFF	TGTGCCAGCAATTCCTCTTCTAGGGGCGGTGCCAATGAGCAGTTCTTC